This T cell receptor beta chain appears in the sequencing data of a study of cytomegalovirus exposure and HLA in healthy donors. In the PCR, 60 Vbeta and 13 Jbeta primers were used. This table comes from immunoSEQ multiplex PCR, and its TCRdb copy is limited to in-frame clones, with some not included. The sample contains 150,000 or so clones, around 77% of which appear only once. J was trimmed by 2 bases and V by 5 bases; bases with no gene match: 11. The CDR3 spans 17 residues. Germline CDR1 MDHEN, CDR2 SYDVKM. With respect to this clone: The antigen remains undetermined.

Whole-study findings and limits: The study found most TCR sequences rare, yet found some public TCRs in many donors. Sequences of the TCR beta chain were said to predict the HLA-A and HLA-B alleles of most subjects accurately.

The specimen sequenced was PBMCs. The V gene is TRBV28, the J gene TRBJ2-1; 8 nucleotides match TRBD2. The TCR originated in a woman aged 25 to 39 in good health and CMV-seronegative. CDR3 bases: TGTGCCAGCAGTAAGGGGGGAGCGGGGGCGGCCTACAATGAGCAGTTCTTC. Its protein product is CASSKGGAGAAYNEQFF. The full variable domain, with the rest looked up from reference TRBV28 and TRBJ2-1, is DVKVTQSSRYLVKRTGEKVFLECVQDMDHENMFWYRQDPGLGLRLIYFSYDVKMKEKGDIPEGYSVSREKKERFSLILESASTNQTSMYLCASSKGGAGAAYNEQFFGPGTRLTVL.